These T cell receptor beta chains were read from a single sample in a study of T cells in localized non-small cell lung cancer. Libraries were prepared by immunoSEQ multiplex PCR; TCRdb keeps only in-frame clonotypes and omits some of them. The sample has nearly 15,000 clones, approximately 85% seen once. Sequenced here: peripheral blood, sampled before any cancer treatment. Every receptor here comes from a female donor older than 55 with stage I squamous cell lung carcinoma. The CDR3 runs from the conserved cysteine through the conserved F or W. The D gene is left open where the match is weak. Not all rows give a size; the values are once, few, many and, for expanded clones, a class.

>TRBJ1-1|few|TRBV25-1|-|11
CASSESNEAFF
TGTGCCAGCAGTGAATCGAATGAAGCTTTCTTT
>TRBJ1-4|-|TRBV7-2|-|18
CASSPTSSGTTKNEKLFF
TGTGCCAGCAGCCCCACTTCCTCTGGAACTACAAAAAATGAAAAACTGTTTTTT
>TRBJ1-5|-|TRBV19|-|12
CASSLQNQPQHF
TGTGCCAGTAGCCTCCAAAATCAGCCCCAGCATTTT
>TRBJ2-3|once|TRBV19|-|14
CASSMVPSTDTQYF
TGTGCCAGTAGTATGGTCCCTAGCACAGATACGCAGTATTTT
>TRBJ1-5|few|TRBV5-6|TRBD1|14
CASSTNRGRGPQHF
TGTGCCAGCAGCACTAACAGGGGCCGCGGGCCCCAGCATTTT
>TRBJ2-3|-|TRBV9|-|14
CASSRTSSTDTQYF
TGTGCCAGCAGCCGGACGTCTAGCACAGATACGCAGTATTTT
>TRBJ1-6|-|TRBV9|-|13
CASSVDKASPLHF
TGTGCCAGCAGCGTAGATAAGGCCTCACCCCTCCACTTT
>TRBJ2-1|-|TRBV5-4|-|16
CASSLGGLAGGNEQFF
TGTGCCAGCAGCTTAGGGGGATTAGCGGGTGGGAATGAGCAGTTCTTC
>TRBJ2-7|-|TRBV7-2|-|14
CASSLMGLTYEQYF
TGTGCCAGCAGCTTAATGGGGTTAACCTACGAGCAGTACTTC
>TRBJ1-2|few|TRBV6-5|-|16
CASSYSGGGGGYGYTF
TGTGCCAGCAGTTACTCGGGGGGAGGGGGTGGCTATGGCTACACCTTC
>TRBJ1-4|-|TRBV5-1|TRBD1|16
CASSAGQAYSGEKLFF
TGCGCCAGCAGCGCGGGACAGGCCTATTCGGGCGAAAAACTGTTTTTT
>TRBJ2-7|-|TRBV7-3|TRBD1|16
CASSLTRDSPAYEQYF
TGTGCCAGCAGCTTAACGAGGGACAGTCCCGCCTACGAGCAGTACTTC
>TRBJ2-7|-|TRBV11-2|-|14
CASSLAQGSYEQYF
TGTGCCAGCAGCTTAGCTCAGGGTTCCTACGAGCAGTACTTC
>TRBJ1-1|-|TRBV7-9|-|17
CASSPTWNRGVRTEAFF
TGTGCCAGCAGCCCCACCTGGAATCGGGGGGTGAGGACTGAAGCTTTCTTT
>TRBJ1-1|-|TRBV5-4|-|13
CASSPPLNTEAFF
TGTGCCAGCAGCCCTCCTCTGAACACTGAAGCTTTCTTT
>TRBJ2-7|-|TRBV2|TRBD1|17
CASSEAPGQGLSYEQYF
TGTGCCAGCAGTGAAGCCCCGGGACAGGGTCTCTCCTACGAGCAGTACTTC
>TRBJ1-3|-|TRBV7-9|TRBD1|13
CASSDRAGNTIYF
TGTGCCAGCAGCGACAGGGCCGGAAACACCATATATTTT
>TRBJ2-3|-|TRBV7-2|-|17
CASSLGPAGLSTDTQYF
TGTGCCAGCAGCTTAGGGCCCGCCGGGCTTAGCACAGATACGCAGTATTTT
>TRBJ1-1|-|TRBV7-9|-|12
CATELQNTEAFF
TGTGCCACGGAATTACAGAACACTGAAGCTTTCTTT
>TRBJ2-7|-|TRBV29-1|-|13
CSVDDGGPYEQYF
TGCAGCGTTGATGACGGGGGGCCCTACGAGCAGTACTTC
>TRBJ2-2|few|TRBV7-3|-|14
CASSLLGQTGELFF
TGTGCCAGCAGCTTACTTGGACAGACCGGGGAGCTGTTTTTT
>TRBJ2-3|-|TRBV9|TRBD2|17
CASSFTSEYSPTDTQYF
TGTGCCAGCAGCTTTACTAGCGAATATTCTCCCACAGATACGCAGTATTTT
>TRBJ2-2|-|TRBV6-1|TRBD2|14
CASSVGLPTGELFF
TGTGCCAGCAGTGTGGGACTACCCACCGGGGAGCTGTTTTTT
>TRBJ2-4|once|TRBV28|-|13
CASKDLGWNIQYF
TGTGCCAGCAAAGATCTGGGGTGGAACATTCAGTACTTC
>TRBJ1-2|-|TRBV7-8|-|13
CASSLRRSGGYTF
TGTGCCAGCAGCTTAAGGAGATCCGGCGGCTACACCTTC
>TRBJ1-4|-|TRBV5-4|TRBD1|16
CASSSGGADTNEKLFF
TGTGCCAGCAGCTCAGGGGGCGCGGATACTAATGAAAAACTGTTTTTT
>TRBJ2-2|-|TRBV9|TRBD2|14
CASGSGGAAGELFF
TGTGCCAGCGGTAGCGGGGGGGCCGCCGGGGAGCTGTTTTTT
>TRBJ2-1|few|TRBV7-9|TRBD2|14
CASSLSGRGDEQFF
TGTGCCAGCAGCCTGAGCGGGAGAGGGGATGAGCAGTTCTTC
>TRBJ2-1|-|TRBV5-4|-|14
CASSLEGGGNEQFF
TGTGCCAGCAGCTTGGAGGGAGGTGGAAATGAGCAGTTCTTC
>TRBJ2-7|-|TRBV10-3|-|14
CAISESQGKDEQYF
TGTGCCATCAGTGAATCCCAGGGGAAAGACGAGCAGTACTTC
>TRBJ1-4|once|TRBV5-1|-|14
CASSLGLAGEKLFF
TGCGCCAGCAGCTTGGGGTTGGCAGGGGAAAAACTGTTTTTT